This is a list of T cell receptor beta chains from one sample in a study of blood T cell repertoires in COVID-19. Repertoires were generated with immunoSEQ multiplex PCR, while TCRdb's copy carries only in-frame clones and drops some. The sample lists 90,000 or so clones; around 88% were seen once. The material sequenced was peripheral blood. Every receptor here comes from a woman aged 55-70 years with COVID-19, enrolled during active disease. Both conserved end residues are part of each CDR3. A D gene is named only where the DNA matches it firmly. Clone sizes are given selectively: once, few, many, or a class where the clone is expanded.

>-|TRBJ2-3|TRBV19|TRBD1
CASSNGQAVTADTQYF
TGTGCCAGTAGTAATGGACAGGCGGTAACGGCAGATACGCAGTATTTT
>-|TRBJ1-4|TRBV5-1|-
CASSLGQRDEKLFF
TGCGCCAGCAGCTTGGGGCAGCGCGATGAAAAACTGTTTTTT
>-|TRBJ1-2|TRBV9|-
CASSAMMGGQTYGYTF
TGTGCCAGCAGCGCCATGATGGGGGGGCAGACCTATGGCTACACCTTC
>-|TRBJ2-7|TRBV10-3|TRBD2
CAITSGGTYEQYF
TGTGCCATCACCAGCGGGGGCACCTACGAGCAGTACTTC
>-|TRBJ2-7|TRBV30|-
CAWSLLVYEQYF
TGTGCCTGGAGCCTTCTCGTCTACGAGCAGTACTTC
>-|TRBJ2-1|TRBV9|TRBD2
CASTPGLAYNEQFF
TGTGCCAGCACTCCGGGACTAGCCTACAATGAGCAGTTCTTC
>-|TRBJ2-2|TRBV28|TRBD1
CASSITQGDTGELFF
TGTGCCAGCAGTATAACACAGGGGGACACCGGGGAGCTGTTTTTT
>-|TRBJ2-7|TRBV30|TRBD1
CAWSVGQGAHEQYF
TGTGCCTGGAGTGTGGGACAGGGGGCCCACGAGCAGTACTTC
>-|TRBJ2-2|TRBV4-2|TRBD2
CASSPYRGLAGGAVTNTGELFF
TGTGCCAGCAGCCCATACCGCGGACTAGCGGGGGGTGCGGTCACGAACACCGGGGAGCTGTTTTTT
>large|TRBJ2-5|TRBV28|-
CASTTFVRGTQYF
TGTGCCAGCACAACGTTTGTACGGGGGACCCAGTACTTC
>-|TRBJ1-5|TRBV4-1|TRBD1
CASSLSVPGQVNQPQHF
TGCGCCAGCAGCCTATCGGTACCGGGACAGGTCAATCAGCCCCAGCATTTT
>-|TRBJ1-2|TRBV5-1|-
CASSREVGQLYGYTF
TGCGCCAGCAGCCGAGAAGTGGGACAACTTTATGGCTACACCTTC
>-|TRBJ1-4|TRBV2|-
CASRVRRATNEKLFF
TGTGCCAGCAGGGTAAGAAGAGCAACTAATGAAAAACTGTTTTTT